The 30 T cell receptor beta chains below all came from one sample that was sequenced in a study of shared clonotypes between healthy human individuals. Data came from immunoSEQ multiplex PCR; TCRdb stores just in-frame clones and leaves some out. Altogether just over 2,000,000 clones are present, 85% to 95% being singletons, with the ten largest covering roughly 0.13%. Sequencing was performed on naive CD4+ T cells sorted from blood. This sample's subset: CD45RA+ positively selected. These receptors were collected from a man between 18 and 35 years old in good health.

This chain uses TRBV10-3 with TRBJ2-7; unclear D gene. This CDR3 is 14 amino acids long. Germline V lookup: CDR1 ENHRY, CDR2 SYGVKD. V lost 0 bases and J lost 3, with 9 bases in between. DNA for the CDR3: TGTGCCATCAGTGAGTCGATTGGTGGCTACGAGCAGTACTTC. Translated, it gives CAISESIGGYEQYF.

The genes are TRBV5-1 and TRBJ2-2; the D call may be TRBD1 or TRBD2 (5 bases each). CDR1 and CDR2 from the germline V gene are SGHRS and YFSETQ. This CDR3 region has 14 residues. V lost 3 bases to trimming and J lost 3 bases, with 9 bases between them. CDR3 sequence reads: CASSYQGHTGELFF. The CDR3 nucleotides are TGCGCCAGCAGCTACCAGGGACACACCGGGGAGCTGTTTTTT.

To note about this clone: A read error is possible here, since a much larger clone lies one base away. In the same sample, other DNA sequences code for this CDR3. V gene TRBV5-4 combines with J gene TRBJ1-1; D unresolved. Germline CDR1 and CDR2: SGHNT and YYREEE (reference sequence). V was cut by 0 bases and J by 1 base, with 4 bases left in between. The CDR3 loop spans 13 amino acids. In DNA form, the CDR3 reads TGTGCCAGCAGCTTGGCAAGGAACACTGAAGCTTTCTTT. It yields the protein CASSLARNTEAFF.

Regarding this clone: One junction end disagrees with the germline gene, perhaps due to a read error. The chain links TRBV29-1 to TRBJ1-1, with D possibly matching TRBD1 (5 bases). Germline values: CDR1 SQVTM, CDR2 ANQGSEA. The CDR3 length is 14 residues. The CDR3 reads CSGEAGQKNTEAFF. Here the CDR3 DNA reads TGCAGCGGTGAAGCAGGGCAGAAGAACACTGAAGCTTTCTTT.

The chain employs TRBV5-1 and TRBJ2-3; D possibly corresponds to TRBD1 (5 bases). The CDR3 has 16 residues. The V end lost 3 bases, the J end lost 4 bases, and 18 bases lay between the germline ends. Germline V lookup: CDR1 SGHRS, CDR2 YFSETQ. The CDR3 spells CASSSILGKGADTQYF. The CDR3 DNA is TGCGCCAGCAGCTCGATCCTTGGTAAAGGGGCAGATACGCAGTATTTT.

The chain employs TRBV2 and TRBJ1-4, with D possibly TRBD1 on 6 matching bases. CDR1 SNHLY and CDR2 FYNNEI come from the germline V gene. This CDR3 region has 17 residues. The germline V and J ends were trimmed by 5 bases and 4 bases, with 20 bases remaining between them. The CDR3 nucleotides are TGTGCCAGCAGTTCCCCCGGGAGGGGGAGGGATAATGAAAAACTGTTTTTT. Translating gives CASSSPGRGRDNEKLFF. Complete variable domain (other parts from reference TRBV2 and TRBJ1-4): EPEVTQTPSHQVTQMGQEVILRCVPISNHLYFYWYRQILGQKVEFLVSFYNNEISEKSEIFDDQFSVERPDGSNFTLKIRSTKLEDSAMYFCASSSPGRGRDNEKLFFGSGTQLSVL.

This clone was recorded only once. The sample carries other DNA sequences with the same CDR3. The CDR3 sequence: CASGRGQETQYF. DNA for the CDR3: TGTGCCAGCGGGCGGGGCCAAGAGACCCAGTACTTC. The chain couples TRBV6-5 to TRBJ2-5, with a weak D call TRBD2 (6 bases). V dropped 8 bases and J dropped 1 base, with 8 bases sitting between them. Per the germline V gene, CDR1 is MNHEY and CDR2 is SVGAGI. The CDR3 has 12 residues.

The chain combines TRBV12-5 with TRBJ1-1; D gene uncertain. CDR1 is LGHNT and CDR2 is FRNRAP in the germline V gene. The V gene lost 5 bases and the J gene lost 1 base, with 14 bases spanning the gap. There are 15 residues in the CDR3. The CDR3 here is CASGPAVQPNTEAFF. Here the CDR3 DNA reads TGTGCTAGTGGTCCTGCAGTCCAGCCGAACACTGAAGCTTTCTTT.

The chain joins TRBV5-1 to TRBJ2-2; the D gene is possibly TRBD2 (6 bases). V was shortened by 0 bases and J by 1 base, with 10 bases between the two germline ends. The germline gives CDR1 SGHRS, CDR2 YFSETQ. The CDR3 length is 16 residues. The CDR3 is CASSLAGTRNTGELFF. CDR3 in DNA: TGCGCCAGCAGCTTGGCCGGGACTCGGAACACCGGGGAGCTGTTTTTT.

This sequence joins TRBV4-3 and TRBJ2-2, with D uncertain. The CDR3 totals 20 residues. Germline CDR1 reads LGHNA; CDR2 reads YSLEER. Trimming pared 0 bases from V and 1 base from J, leaving 21 bases between. This CDR3 is CASSQDLSTTSHLNTGELFF. CDR3 DNA sequence: TGCGCCAGCAGCCAAGACTTGTCAACGACTTCGCATTTGAACACCGGGGAGCTGTTTTTT.

The chain carries TRBV9 and TRBJ1-2; possible D gene TRBD1, 5 bases. Trimming stripped 0 bases from V and 6 bases from J, with 9 bases between. The V gene's germline CDR1 is SGDLS and CDR2 YYNGEE. This CDR3 region has 13 residues. The CDR3: CASSVDQGDGYTF. The DNA of the CDR3 is TGTGCCAGCAGCGTAGACCAGGGTGATGGCTACACCTTC.

The chain employs TRBV29-1 and TRBJ2-3, with D possibly called TRBD1 or TRBD2 (6 bases each). V lost 7 bases to trimming and J lost 4 bases, with 15 bases between them. Per germline, CDR1 SQVTM and CDR2 ANQGSEA. This CDR3 has 13 residues. In DNA form, the CDR3 reads TGCAGCGCGGCCCCCGGGGGCGCAGATACGCAGTATTTT. This codes for CSAAPGGADTQYF.

The chain carries TRBV30 and TRBJ1-6; D might be TRBD1 (5 bases). Germline CDR1 GTSNPN, CDR2 SVGIG (reference sequence). V lost 5 bases, J lost 13 bases, and 21 bases lay in between. The CDR3 has 14 amino acids. The CDR3 DNA is TGTGCCTGGTCCAGACAGCCGCCTATTATCCCCCTCCACTTT. This encodes CAWSRQPPIIPLHF.

This clone was seen once. The chain uses TRBV7-8 and TRBJ2-2; TRBD2 matches 16 bases. The junction had 11 bases not matched to a gene; V was cut back by 6 bases and J by 4 bases. CDR1 is SGHVS, CDR2 FQNEAQ, per germline. This CDR3 is 19 amino acids long. The CDR3 sequence is CASSPPGLAGGMGTGELFF. As DNA, the CDR3 is TGTGCCAGCAGTCCCCCGGGACTAGCGGGAGGGATGGGCACCGGGGAGCTGTTTTTT.

In the case of this clone: The sample has other DNA sequences that encode this CDR3 too. This sequence joins TRBV6-5 and TRBJ2-7; 8 bases match TRBD2. V gave up 0 bases and J gave up 1 base; unmatched junction bases: 2. CDR3 length: 15 residues. Germline V gives CDR1 MNHEY, CDR2 SVGAGI. Here the CDR3 reads CASSYSTSGSYEQYF. DNA of the CDR3: TGTGCCAGCAGTTACTCCACTAGCGGATCCTACGAGCAGTACTTC.

The chain couples TRBV6-5 to TRBJ1-6, with TRBD1 as a possible D gene (6 bases). Germline V lookup: CDR1 MNHEY, CDR2 SVGAGI. The CDR3 runs 14 residues. Deletions cut 9 bases from V and 6 bases from J, with 15 bases between. Here the CDR3 DNA reads TGTGCCAGTACCCCAGGGGCCCTTAATTCACCCCTCCACTTT. This translates into CASTPGALNSPLHF.

CDR3 in amino acids: CSVEWGRGDGYTF. The CDR3 DNA sequence: TGCAGCGTTGAATGGGGCAGGGGGGATGGCTACACCTTC. V gene TRBV29-1 combines with J gene TRBJ1-2; TRBD1 matches at 7 bases. From germline, CDR1 is SQVTM and CDR2 ANQGSEA. The trim removed 2 bases at V and 6 bases at J, leaving 6 bases unmatched. The CDR3 has 13 amino acids.

This clone appeared a single time. The gene calls are TRBV5-1 and TRBJ1-4; D not certain. The V end lost 0 bases, the J end lost 4 bases, and 10 bases lay between the germline ends. Germline CDR1 and CDR2: SGHRS and YFSETQ. This CDR3 region has 15 residues. CDR3 residues: CASSLAQVDNEKLFF. The DNA of the CDR3 is TGCGCCAGCAGCTTGGCTCAGGTCGATAATGAAAAACTGTTTTTT.

The gene calls are TRBV5-8 and TRBJ1-1; D ambiguous. The CDR3 spans 17 residues. Germline V lookup: CDR1 SGHTS, CDR2 YDEGEE. Trimming cost V 0 bases and J 1 base, with 16 bases left between them. The CDR3 DNA reads as TGTGCCAGCAGCTTGGCCGACCGGGTGGGAACGAACACTGAAGCTTTCTTT. The encoded protein is CASSLADRVGTNTEAFF.

The chain recombines TRBV7-3 with TRBJ1-1; D unresolved. This CDR3 spans 16 amino acids. Trimming removed 0 bases from V and 4 bases from J, with 15 bases in between. CDR1 SGHTA and CDR2 FQGTGA come from the germline V gene. The CDR3, as DNA: TGTGCCAGCAGCTTAACGGGAGGAGCACCAAGCACTGAAGCTTTCTTT. Its protein is CASSLTGGAPSTEAFF.

The chain uses TRBV30 and TRBJ2-1; the match to TRBD2 covers 7 bases. Trimming at V came to 1 base and at J to 4 bases, leaving 1 base not matched to a gene. This CDR3 has 13 residues. Germline CDR1 and CDR2: GTSNPN and SVGIG (reference sequence). CDR3 coding DNA: TGTGCCTGGAGTGCGGGAGGTTACAATGAGCAGTTCTTC. Translating gives CAWSAGGYNEQFF. Looking up the rest from reference TRBV30 and TRBJ2-1 gives the full variable domain: SQTIHQWPATLVQPVGSPLSLECTVEGTSNPNLYWYRQAAGRGLQLLFYSVGIGQISSEVPQNLSASRPQDRQFILSSKKLLLSDSGFYLCAWSAGGYNEQFFGPGTRLTVL.

V usage is TRBV20-1 and J usage is TRBJ2-3; TRBD2 aligns across 7 bases. The CDR3 extends over 11 amino acids. Germline loops: CDR1 DFQATT, CDR2 SNEGSKA (reference sequence). J gave up 8 bases and V 6 bases, and 5 bases lay outside the gene matches. CDR3 residues: CSAQQRGTQYF. The DNA of the CDR3 is TGCAGTGCCCAACAGCGGGGTACGCAGTATTTT.

The chain employs TRBV10-3 and TRBJ1-5, with TRBD1 as a possible D gene (5 bases). Trimming cost V 5 bases and J 7 bases, with 9 bases left between them. CDR3 size: 12 residues. Looked up from germline, CDR1 is ENHRY and CDR2 is SYGVKD. The chain's CDR3 is CAISQGGQPQHF. CDR3 in DNA: TGTGCCATCAGTCAGGGTGGACAGCCCCAGCATTTT.

The V call is TRBV9, the J call TRBJ2-7; D perhaps matches TRBD1 (5 bases). Germline V gives CDR1 SGDLS, CDR2 YYNGEE. This CDR3 is 14 amino acids long. The germline V and J ends were trimmed by 0 bases and 3 bases, with 10 bases remaining between them. The CDR3 bases are TGTGCCAGCAGCGTAGAAGGGGATCGCTACGAGCAGTACTTC. Amino acids: CASSVEGDRYEQYF.

The rearrangement links TRBV9 to TRBJ2-1, with unresolved D. CDR1 is SGDLS and CDR2 is YYNGEE in the germline V gene. This CDR3 comprises 15 residues. V lost 1 base, J lost 9 bases, and 17 bases lay in between. CDR3 region: CASSVRSLGWGEQFF. The CDR3 bases are TGTGCCAGCAGCGTAAGATCTCTAGGGTGGGGTGAGCAGTTCTTC.

In regard to this clone: Other DNA sequences within the sample encode an identical CDR3. The V and J genes are TRBV19 and TRBJ2-7; 7 bases line up with TRBD1. Germline CDR1 LNHDA, CDR2 SQIVND (reference sequence). This CDR3 is built from 14 residues. The V and J ends lost 4 bases and 1 base, in that order; junction bases with no gene match: 4. CDR3 bases: TGTGCCAGTAGTACCCCAGGGGGTTCCTACGAGCAGTACTTC. It is translated as CASSTPGGSYEQYF.

The chain links TRBV7-9 to TRBJ2-7; D not resolved. V shed 2 bases and J shed 5 bases, with 13 bases lying between them. The CDR3 spans 14 residues. Per germline, CDR1 SEHNR and CDR2 FQNEAQ (reference sequence). CDR3 DNA: TGTGCCAGCAGCTTACATGGACCCTGGGACGAGCAGTACTTC. Protein: CASSLHGPWDEQYF.

On this clone: This same CDR3 is encoded by further DNA sequences in the sample. The V gene is TRBV5-1, the J gene TRBJ1-1; D is perhaps TRBD1 (5 bases). This CDR3 is 14 amino acids long. Looked up from germline, CDR1 is SGHRS and CDR2 is YFSETQ. Trimming shortened V by 0 bases and J by 5 bases, and 11 bases separated the two germline ends. CDR3 DNA: TGCGCCAGCAGCTTGGCAACCGGGGGTACTGAAGCTTTCTTT. Translating it yields CASSLATGGTEAFF.

The chain employs TRBV6-6 and TRBJ2-7; tentative D call: TRBD2 (6 bases). CDR3 length: 14 residues. Germline CDR1 reads MNHNY; CDR2 reads SVGAGI (reference sequence). V gave up 2 bases and J gave up 5 bases, with 13 bases separating them. CDR3 residues: CASSYIAGSDEQYF. The DNA of the CDR3 is TGTGCCAGCAGTTACATTGCGGGGAGCGACGAGCAGTACTTC.

The chain has TRBV5-1 and TRBJ1-2; the match to TRBD1 covers 8 bases. Trimming cost V 3 bases and J 7 bases; bases outside gene matches: 11. Germline CDR1 SGHRS, CDR2 YFSETQ. The length of the CDR3 is 15 residues. The DNA of the CDR3 is TGCGCCAGCAGCTCCGGACAGGGACCCTATCTTGGCTACACCTTC. Protein: CASSSGQGPYLGYTF.